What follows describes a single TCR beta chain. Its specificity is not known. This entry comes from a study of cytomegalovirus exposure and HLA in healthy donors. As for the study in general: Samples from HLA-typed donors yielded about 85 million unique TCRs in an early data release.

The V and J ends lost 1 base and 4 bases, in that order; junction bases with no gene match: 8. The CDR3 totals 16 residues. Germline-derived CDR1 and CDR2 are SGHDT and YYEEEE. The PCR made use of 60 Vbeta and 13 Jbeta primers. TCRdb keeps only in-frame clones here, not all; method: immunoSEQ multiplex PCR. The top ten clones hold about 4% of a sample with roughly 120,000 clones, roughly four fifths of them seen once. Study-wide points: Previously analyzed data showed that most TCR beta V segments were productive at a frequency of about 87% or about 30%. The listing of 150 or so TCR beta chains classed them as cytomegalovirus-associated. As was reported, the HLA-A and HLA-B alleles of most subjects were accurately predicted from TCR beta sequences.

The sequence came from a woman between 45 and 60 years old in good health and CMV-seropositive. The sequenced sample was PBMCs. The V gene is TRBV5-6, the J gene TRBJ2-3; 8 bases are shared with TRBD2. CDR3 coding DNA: TGTGCCAGCAGCTTGAACCGGGGGGGCGTTCCAGATACGCAGTATTTT. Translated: CASSLNRGGVPDTQYF.